The 4 T cell receptor beta chains listed next were all sequenced from one sample in a study of blood T cells in healthy people across ages (dated by TCRdb to about 2015). The protocol used for the library was 5' RACE. TCRdb names Illumina HiSeq 2500 as the instrument used. The second PCR ran for roughly 7 to 12 cycles and used a J-beta primer mix along with a sample-barcoded 5' primer. Starting from the raw public reads, TCRdb applied fastp trimming at Q25, assembled clones with MiXCR and retained in-frame beta chains. Duplicate CDR3 protein sequences are folded into a single record with the most common DNA and genes. Recorded for this sample are about 1.4 million distinct CDR3 sequences; 59% of them occurred a single time. Jointly, the top ten make up roughly 6.3% of the sample. Sequencing used blood. These receptors were collected from a man younger than 35 in good health.

The chain combines TRBV6-5 with TRBJ2-1; 7 positions match TRBD1. J lost 8 bases, V lost 4 bases, and 8 bases had no gene match. The germline V gene encodes CDR1 MNHEY and CDR2 SVGAGI. This CDR3 region has 14 residues. This CDR3 reads CASSLADRADEQFF. CDR3 sequence (DNA): TGTGCCAGCAGTTTAGCTGACAGGGCCGATGAGCAGTTCTTC.

The V call is TRBV11-1, the J call TRBJ1-1, with 7 bases fitting TRBD1. The CDR3 extends over 16 amino acids. V shed 5 bases and J 1 base; nucleotides not matched to a gene: 10. Germline V gene lookup returns CDR1 SGHAT and CDR2 FQDESV (reference sequence). CDR3 sequence (DNA): TGTGCCAGCAGCAGCAGACAGGGCATACAGAACACTGAAGCTTTCTTT. Translation gives CASSSRQGIQNTEAFF.

The chain joins TRBV13 to TRBJ1-6, with D tentatively TRBD1 (5 bases). The CDR3 extends over 17 amino acids. Germline V gene lookup returns CDR1 PRHDT and CDR2 FYEKMQ (reference sequence). V dropped 4 bases and J dropped 4 bases, with 17 bases sitting between them. CDR3 loop: CASSSRLTEIYNSPLHF. CDR3 sequence (DNA): TGTGCCAGCAGCTCCCGGCTGACAGAAATTTATAATTCACCCCTCCACTTT.

This clonotype was seen a handful of times. The genes are TRBV7-9 and TRBJ2-1; D is unclear. Trimming pared 7 bases from V and 1 base from J, leaving 11 bases between. The CDR3 contains 14 residues. In germline, CDR1 is SEHNR, CDR2 FQNEAQ (reference sequence). In DNA form, the CDR3 reads TGTGCCAGCAACGACCCCGTTTCCTACAATGAGCAGTTCTTC. This translates into CASNDPVSYNEQFF.